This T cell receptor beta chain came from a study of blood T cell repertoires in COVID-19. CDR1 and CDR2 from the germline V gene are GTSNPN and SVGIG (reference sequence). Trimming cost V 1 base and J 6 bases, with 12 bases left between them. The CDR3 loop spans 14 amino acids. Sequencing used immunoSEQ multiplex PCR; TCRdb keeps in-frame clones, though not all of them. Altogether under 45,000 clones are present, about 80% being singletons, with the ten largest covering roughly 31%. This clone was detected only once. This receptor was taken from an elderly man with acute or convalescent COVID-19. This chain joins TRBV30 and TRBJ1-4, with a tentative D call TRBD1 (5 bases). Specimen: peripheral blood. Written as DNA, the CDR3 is TGTGCCTGGAGTGATTTTAGGGGTGATGAAAAACTGTTTTTT. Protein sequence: CAWSDFRGDEKLFF.